This record concerns one TCR beta chain sequence. These data belong to a study of T cell changes during pregnancy in multiple sclerosis. TCRdb's copy holds only in-frame clones and misses some; the assay was immunoSEQ multiplex PCR. The sample includes about 71,000 clones, approximately 94% of them seen just once. The CDR3 is made up of 13 amino acids. The germline gives CDR1 LNHDA, CDR2 SQIVND (reference sequence). The germline V and J ends were trimmed by 3 bases and 7 bases, with 12 bases remaining between them. The origin of this receptor is a female donor with multiple sclerosis, enrolled in a pregnancy study. V usage is TRBV19 and J usage is TRBJ1-1; D unclear. This specimen was peripheral blood, taken in the third trimester of pregnancy. The CDR3 nucleotides are TGTGCCAGTAGTATGGAGGACGCCGTTGAAGCTTTCTTT. It translates to CASSMEDAVEAFF.